Presented here are 8 T cell receptor beta chains from one specimen sequenced in a study of control samples from healthy donors and cancer patients. Libraries were prepared by immunoSEQ multiplex PCR; TCRdb keeps only in-frame clonotypes and omits some of them. The table includes around 31,000 clones, 94% detected once. Material: blood. All receptors come from a man in his sixties in good health.

This chain links TRBV27 with TRBJ1-6, with 8 bases that match TRBD1. With V trimmed by 7 bases and J by 9 bases, 5 bases remained unmatched. The CDR3 runs to 13 residues. Germline values: CDR1 MNHEY, CDR2 SMNVEV (reference sequence). The CDR3 nucleotides are TGTGCCAGCACCGGGACAGGAGTTTCACCCCTCCACTTT. This gives the protein CASTGTGVSPLHF.

The chain is built from TRBV7-9 and TRBJ1-1; D is possibly TRBD1 (5 bases). The V end lost 3 bases, the J end lost 1 base, and 6 bases lay between the germline ends. Germline V lookup: CDR1 SEHNR, CDR2 FQNEAQ (reference sequence). This CDR3 comprises 13 residues. CDR3 coding DNA: TGTGCCAGCAGCTTCACAGGGAACACTGAAGCTTTCTTT. Its translation is CASSFTGNTEAFF.

The table lists this clone with a count of one. CDR3 DNA sequence: TGCGCCAGCAGCGCACGTGGGACAGTTTCGAACACCGGGGAGCTGTTTTTT. This sequence encodes CASSARGTVSNTGELFF. The chain uses TRBV5-1 and TRBJ2-2; TRBD1 agrees at 7 bases. The CDR3 consists of 17 residues. V lost 4 bases, J lost 0 bases, and 9 bases stayed unmatched. In germline, CDR1 is SGHRS, CDR2 YFSETQ.

The chain has TRBV28 and TRBJ1-1; the D gene is possibly TRBD1 (5 bases). CDR1 and CDR2 (germline): MDHEN, SYDVKM. The CDR3 contains 16 residues. V lost 5 bases, J lost 1 base, and 17 bases lay in between. The CDR3 loop is CASSPYDSLQNTEAFF. The CDR3 DNA sequence: TGTGCCAGCAGTCCATATGACAGTTTGCAGAACACTGAAGCTTTCTTT.

This chain joins TRBV9 and TRBJ1-6, with D uncertain. V lost 1 base, J lost 5 bases, and 13 bases lay in between. CDR3 length equals 16 residues. The germline CDR1 and CDR2 sequences are SGDLS and YYNGEE. In nucleotides, the CDR3 is TGTGCCAGCAGCGTATATGACTCGCTGAATAATTCACCCCTCCACTTT. It yields the protein CASSVYDSLNNSPLHF.

The V call is TRBV6-2 or TRBV6-3, the J call TRBJ2-1, with TRBD2 as a possible D gene (6 bases). CDR1 is MNHEY, CDR2 SVGEGT, per germline. V dropped 5 bases and J dropped 3 bases, with 11 bases sitting between them. The CDR3 covers 14 residues. CDR3 sequence reads: CASSRSGLYNEQFF. CDR3 coding DNA: TGTGCCAGCAGTCGCTCGGGACTCTACAATGAGCAGTTCTTC.

The V gene is TRBV19, the J gene TRBJ2-3; TRBD1 aligns across 10 bases. V was pared by 4 bases and J by 0 bases, with 7 bases of the junction left unmatched. There are 17 residues in the CDR3. Germline-derived CDR1 and CDR2 are LNHDA and SQIVND (reference sequence). CDR3: CASSKGQGVRSTDTQYF. CDR3 DNA: TGTGCCAGTAGTAAAGGACAGGGGGTTCGTAGCACAGATACGCAGTATTTT.

The genes are TRBV2 and TRBJ1-6; 11 positions match TRBD1. Looked up from germline, CDR1 is SNHLY and CDR2 is FYNNEI. CDR3 length: 13 residues. V trimming: 6 bases; J trimming: 9 bases; junction bases outside the gene matches: 1. CDR3 protein: CASRGTGGSPLHF. As DNA, the CDR3 is TGTGCCAGCAGGGGGACAGGGGGTTCACCCCTCCACTTT.